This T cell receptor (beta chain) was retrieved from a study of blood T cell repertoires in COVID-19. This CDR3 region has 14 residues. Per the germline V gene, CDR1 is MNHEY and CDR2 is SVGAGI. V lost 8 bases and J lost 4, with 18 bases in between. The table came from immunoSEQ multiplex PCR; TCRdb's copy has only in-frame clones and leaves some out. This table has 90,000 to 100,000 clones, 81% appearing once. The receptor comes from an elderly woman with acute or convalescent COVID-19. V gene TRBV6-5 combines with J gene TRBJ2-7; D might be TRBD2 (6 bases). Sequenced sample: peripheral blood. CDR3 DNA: TGTGCCAGCTGTCGGGGGACCCAGCGGTACGAGCAGTACTTC. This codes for CASCRGTQRYEQYF.